There are many counts of the clone carrying this T cell receptor (beta chain). Its specificity is not known. The data derive from a study of T cell repertoires in cytomegalovirus infection. V lost 5 bases and J lost 15; bases outside the gene matches: 6. This CDR3 has 11 amino acids. Germline CDR1 is SGHVS and CDR2 is FNYEAQ. TCRdb fed the reads into MiXCR, producing one record per CDR3 protein. Seen here are under 150,000 distinct CDR3 sequences, over 30% observed once, and the top ten hold less than 45%. Findings and limits, study-wide: CMV-specific HLA-C-restricted TCR beta clonotypes dominated the ex vivo response.

The chain is built from TRBV7-6 and TRBJ2-1; 8 bases are a match to TRBD1. The sample in question was CD8+ T cells from cultured PBMCs, obtained from culture after CMV antigen stimulation. This sequence originates from a human donor in good health (CMV status not recorded). Some clones in this sample may be carry-over from other donors' samples. The CDR3 coding sequence is TGTGCCAGCAGCCCCGGGACAGGTCTGTTCTTC. Translating gives CASSPGTGLFF.